The subject of this entry is one T cell receptor (beta chain). It has no known antigen specificity. Within one base of it there is no much larger clone, and no base qualities were kept. Between the V and J ends, shortened by 0 bases and 6 bases respectively, the junction contains 18 bases. Reading the germline V gene gives CDR1 SGHDT and CDR2 YYEEEE. The CDR3 numbers 16 residues from cysteine through phenylalanine. Only CDR3 DNA is held: 48 bases, read in frame from base 1. This specimen belongs to a study of blood T cell repertoires in COVID-19 (dated by TCRdb to about 2020). A note on the overall study: Collaborator samples came from the United States, Italy and Spain and covered acute and convalescent phases of COVID-19. The material from the prospective study consisted of cDNA or gDNA derived from T cells, B-cell-depleted T cells, or PBMCs. Subjects who had been exposed to COVID-19, were actively infected with it, or had recovered from it provided the deeply sampled blood TCRbeta repertoires that made up the dataset. The repertoires were released in a freely available public database intended as a resource for research on the immune response to SARS-CoV-2. The samples were drawn from two sources: the first 160 participants of the ongoing ImmuneRACE study, and fewer than 1,500 subjects contributed by 6 global collaborators. A de-identified subject ID, COVID-19 status, age in years and sex were almost always included in the sample metadata. HLA class I and class II types, where available, came from metadata supplied by the sample provider rather than from assay-based typing. Overall results and qualifications from the work: How much clinical and demographic metadata was included differed by source and by participant, and the metadata was provided uncurated.

TCRbeta CDR3 regions were amplified from genomic DNA by means of the immunoSEQ Assay, a bias-controlled multiplex PCR. The study's processing was this. The number of nucleated cells in each sample was estimated by amplification of reference gene primers within the assay. Sequence reads were collapsed and filtered to measure the absolute abundance of every unique TCRbeta CDR3 rearrangement. For each sample, productive Simpson clonality was calculated as the square root of Simpson's diversity index across productive rearrangements. TCRdb carries this immuneACCESS record with in-frame sequences only. Its versions omit some clonotypes, under half of them owing to an unresolved V gene in the studies checked, with the rest unexplained. The DNA was the basis for D and trimming; V, J and clone size are from that table. The sample has about 300,000 clones on record, around 92% of them singletons. The top ten clonotypes cover roughly 6.5% of the sample.

A second Seattle source provided samples from volunteer blood donors who had recovered from COVID-19. Whole blood was collected in K2EDTA tubes by collaborating institutions according to the institutions' own protocols. For TCRbeta analysis, collaborators shipped samples in one of three forms: frozen whole blood, isolated PBMCs, or DNA extracted from either of those sample types. The sequencing sample was made of peripheral blood. The sequence is built from TRBV5-6 and TRBJ1-1, with the D gene call left open. This receptor was obtained from a man aged 18 to 29 who had recovered from COVID-19. The DNA reads TGTGCCAGCAGCTTGGCCGGGAGCAAACGGAAATCTGAAGCTTTCTTT. Its coded protein is CASSLAGSKRKSEAFF.